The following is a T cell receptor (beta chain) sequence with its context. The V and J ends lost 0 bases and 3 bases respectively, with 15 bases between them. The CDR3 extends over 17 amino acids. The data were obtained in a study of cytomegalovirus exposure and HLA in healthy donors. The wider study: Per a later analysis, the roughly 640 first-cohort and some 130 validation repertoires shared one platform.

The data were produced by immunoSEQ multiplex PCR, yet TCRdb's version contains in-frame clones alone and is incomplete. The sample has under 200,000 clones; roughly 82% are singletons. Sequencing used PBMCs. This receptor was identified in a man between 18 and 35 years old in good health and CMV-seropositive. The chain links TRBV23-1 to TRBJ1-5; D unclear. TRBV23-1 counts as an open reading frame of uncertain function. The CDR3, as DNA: TGCGCCAGCAGTCAATCCTTTCGGGGAGAGGCCAATCAGCCCCAGCATTTT. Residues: CASSQSFRGEANQPQHF.